A selection of T cell receptor beta chains follows, all from one sample in a study of T cell repertoires and HLA-DP antigens. This table comes from immunoSEQ multiplex PCR, and its TCRdb copy is limited to in-frame clones, with some not included. This sample yields roughly 120,000 clones, of which almost 95% are seen a single time; around 0.3% belongs to the top ten. These receptors are not linked to any known antigen. Sequencing used CD4+ T cells from PBMCs. The receptors derive from a woman aged 18-29 years in good health and CMV-seronegative. The CDR3 runs from the conserved cysteine through the conserved F or W. D genes are given only for firm matches. Clone size, where shown, is once, few, many, or a class for clones that have expanded.

cdr3_aa,cdr3_nt,j_call,d_call,v_call,clone_size
CASSPRQGGYGYTF,TGTGCCAGCAGCCCTCGACAGGGGGGCTATGGCTACACCTTC,TRBJ1-2,TRBD1,TRBV7-2,NA
CASSPYGGADTQYF,TGTGCCAGCAGCCCCTACGGGGGAGCAGATACGCAGTATTTT,TRBJ2-3,NA,TRBV7-3,NA
CASSPSGGTDTQYF,TGTGCCAGCTCACCCTCGGGGGGCACAGATACGCAGTATTTT,TRBJ2-3,NA,TRBV18,once
CASSRRNSGANVLTF,TGCGCCAGCAGCCGGAGAAACTCTGGGGCCAACGTCCTGACTTTC,TRBJ2-6,NA,TRBV4-3,NA
CAISVSYQETQYF,TGTGCCATCAGTGTGTCCTACCAAGAGACCCAGTACTTC,TRBJ2-5,NA,TRBV10-3,NA
CASSSRRGLSYEQYF,TGTGCCAGCAGCTCTCGTCGAGGGCTGTCCTACGAGCAGTACTTC,TRBJ2-7,NA,TRBV11-2,NA
CASSRLGNTEAFF,TGTGCCAGCAGCCGCTTAGGGAACACTGAAGCTTTCTTT,TRBJ1-1,NA,TRBV6-6,NA
CASSPTLVAGLGPYEQYF,TGTGCCAGCAGCCCCACTTTGGTAGCGGGATTAGGGCCCTACGAGCAGTACTTC,TRBJ2-7,TRBD2,TRBV5-4,NA
CASSEINEQFF,TGCGCCAGCAGTGAGATCAATGAGCAGTTCTTC,TRBJ2-1,NA,TRBV10-2,NA
CSVDGDRSSYNEQFF,TGCAGCGTTGATGGGGACAGGTCCTCCTACAATGAGCAGTTCTTC,TRBJ2-1,TRBD1,TRBV29-1,NA
CASSLGRNTGELFF,TGTGCCAGCAGCTTAGGCAGAAACACCGGGGAGCTGTTTTTT,TRBJ2-2,NA,TRBV11-3,NA